A single sample is the source of the 8 T cell receptor beta chains below, sequenced in a study of T cells in Graves' hyperthyroidism and ophthalmopathy. Amplification of TCR beta CDR3 regions was performed using RNA transcripts as template. RT-PCR in the first round (using the HTBI primer set) targeted the TCR CDR3. TCRdb re-derived calls from the multiplex PCR reads in MiXCR, one entry per CDR3 protein. The sample shows fewer than 400,000 distinct CDR3 sequences, less than 20% of them seen only once. Sequenced: blood. The source of these receptors is a woman under 30 with Graves' hyperthyroidism that later progressed to Graves' ophthalmopathy.

This clonotype turned up a few times. This chain joins TRBV4-1 and TRBJ2-3; D is unresolved. This CDR3 spans 13 amino acids. V dropped 5 bases and J dropped 0 bases, with 6 bases sitting between them. Germline lookup yields CDR1 MGHRA and CDR2 YSYEKL. CDR3 region: CASSKSSTDTQYF. The CDR3 DNA is TGCGCCAGCAGCAAAAGTAGCACAGATACGCAGTATTTT.

A remark on this clonotype: A clone one base away is much larger, so this may be a read error. The rearrangement joins TRBV6-1 to TRBJ1-2, with 7 bases identical to TRBD1. In germline, CDR1 is MNHNS, CDR2 SASEGT. The J segment lost 4 bases and the V segment lost 1 base, leaving 6 bases of the junction unmatched. The CDR3 sequence is 15 residues long. The CDR3 region is CASSEGTGDSYGYTF. Here the CDR3 DNA reads TGTGCCAGCAGTGAAGGCACAGGGGACTCCTATGGCTACACCTTC.

This clonotype was counted between two and nine times. The chain uses TRBV2 and TRBJ1-3; D remains ambiguous. Between the trimmed V and J ends, which lost 2 bases and 1 base, there was a span of 15 bases. The CDR3 covers 17 residues. The germline V gene encodes CDR1 SNHLY and CDR2 FYNNEI. In DNA, the CDR3 is TGTGCCAGCAGTGAATTTCGCCTGGTTCCTTCTGGAAACACCATATATTTT. Translating gives CASSEFRLVPSGNTIYF.

This clonotype has ten or more counts. The J gene is TRBJ2-1, the V gene TRBV13; TRBD2 matches 7 bases. CDR3 length: 16 amino acids. The V gene's germline CDR1 is PRHDT and CDR2 FYEKMQ (reference sequence). The trim removed 5 bases at V and 0 bases at J, leaving 7 bases unmatched. CDR3 residues: CASSRSGGSSYNEQFF. CDR3 nucleotides: TGTGCCAGCAGCCGGTCGGGCGGGAGCTCCTACAATGAGCAGTTCTTC.

Many counts were recorded for this clonotype. V gene TRBV7-2 combines with J gene TRBJ2-2, with D unclear. The length of the CDR3 is 14 residues. The germline V gene encodes CDR1 SGHTA and CDR2 FQGNSA. Trimming took 5 bases from V and 7 from J, leaving 14 bases between them. CDR3: CASSRNPGGGELFF. The CDR3 DNA sequence: TGTGCCAGCAGCCGCAATCCGGGCGGCGGGGAGCTGTTTTTT.

Note on this clonotype: A clone one base away is much larger, so this may be a read error. The V call is TRBV20-1, the J call TRBJ2-1, with D possibly TRBD2 on 7 matching bases. The germline V gene has CDR1 DFQATT and CDR2 SNEGSKA (reference sequence). This CDR3 comprises 14 residues. CDR3 nucleotide sequence: TGCAGTGCCGGGGGGCGGATAAGGTACAGTGAGCAGTTCTTC. This encodes CSAGGRIRYSEQFF.

At least ten counts were recorded for this clonotype. The chain combines TRBV15 with TRBJ1-5, with D unresolved. Germline CDR1 reads LNHNV; CDR2 reads YYDKDF (reference sequence). The V gene lost 5 bases and the J gene lost 0 bases, with 8 bases spanning the gap. CDR3 length equals 14 residues. CDR3 residues: CATSLGYSNQPQHF. CDR3 coding DNA: TGTGCCACCAGCTTGGGATATAGCAATCAGCCCCAGCATTTT.

This clonotype was counted at least ten times. This chain uses TRBV28 with TRBJ1-6, with D unclear. From germline, CDR1 is MDHEN and CDR2 SYDVKM. V was pared by 3 bases and J by 16 bases, with 10 bases between. CDR3 length: 11 residues. CDR3 bases: TGTGCCAGCAGTTTTCGATCCGCACTCCACTTT. Residues: CASSFRSALHF. The full variable domain, its missing parts supplied by reference TRBV28 and TRBJ1-6, is DVKVTQSSRYLVKRTGEKVFLECVQDMDHENMFWYRQDPGLGLRLIYFSYDVKMKEKGDIPEGYSVSREKKERFSLILESASTNQTSMYLCASSFRSALHFGNGTRLTVT.